A selection of T cell receptor beta chains follows, all from one sample in a study of OX40 agonist ivuxolimab in advanced cancers. Sequencing used immunoSEQ multiplex PCR; TCRdb keeps in-frame clones, though not all of them. The profile shows 35,000 to 50,000 clones, around 87% of them singletons. Here the sequenced sample was CD4+ or CD8+ T cells sorted from blood, taken in a trial of the OX40 agonist ivuxolimab. Every receptor here comes from an adult with an advanced solid tumor such as melanoma, head and neck, liver or kidney cancer. The CDR3 runs from the conserved cysteine through the conserved F or W. Fields, in order: V gene, J gene, D gene, clone size, CDR3 DNA, CDR3 protein. The D gene is left open where the match is weak. Size is omitted from some rows. Given values are once, few, many or a class for expanded clones.

TRBV7-2	TRBJ2-2	NA	NA	TGTGCCAGCAGCTTAGCAATGACCCGGGAGCTGTTTTTT	CASSLAMTRELFF
TRBV6-5	TRBJ2-3	NA	NA	TGTGCCAGCAGTTACTCGGGTGACAGCGGAAATACGCAGTATTTT	CASSYSGDSGNTQYF
TRBV9	TRBJ2-5	TRBD2	NA	TGTGCCAGCAGCGTAGCTAGCGGGATATACGAGACCCAGTACTTC	CASSVASGIYETQYF
TRBV28	TRBJ1-1	NA	once	TGTGCCAGCAGTTCCCCCTTTAGGGGAGGGAACACTGAAGCTTTCTTT	CASSSPFRGGNTEAFF
TRBV4-1	TRBJ2-3	NA	few	TGCGCCAGCAGCCAATCCCTCTCCTGGTCAGATACGCAGTATTTT	CASSQSLSWSDTQYF
TRBV27	TRBJ2-2	NA	NA	TGTGCCAGCAGTGGCGGTCTGACCGGGGAGCTGTTTTTT	CASSGGLTGELFF
TRBV9	TRBJ2-1	TRBD2	once	TGTGCCAGCAGCGTACTTGCGGGAGACAATGAGCAGTTCTTC	CASSVLAGDNEQFF
TRBV6-1	TRBJ1-1	NA	NA	TGTGCCAGCAGTTACAGAGACAGTGCTTTCTTT	CASSYRDSAFF
TRBV12-5	TRBJ2-6	NA	NA	TGTGCTAGTGGTTCGAGAGCGGGGGCCAACGTCCTGACTTTC	CASGSRAGANVLTF
TRBV19	TRBJ2-5	NA	NA	TGTGCCAGTAGTAAGATCGGGTCGCAAGAGACCCAGTACTTC	CASSKIGSQETQYF
TRBV23-1	TRBJ2-7	NA	few	TGCGCCAGCAGTCAATCGGTACGGCAGGGAGGAAACGAGCAGTACTTC	CASSQSVRQGGNEQYF
TRBV21-1	TRBJ2-2	NA	NA	TGTGCCAGCAGCAAAGCTAGCGGGAGGACGAACACCGGGGAGCTGTTTTTT	CASSKASGRTNTGELFF
TRBV28	TRBJ1-2	NA	NA	TGTGCCAGCAGGGGTGTCGGGCAGGGGAAGGGGTTAGGCTTC	CASRGVGQGKGLGF
TRBV7-9	TRBJ2-4	NA	medium-sized	TGTGCCAGCAGCAGGGACGGGCTACCCAAAAACATTCAGTACTTC	CASSRDGLPKNIQYF
TRBV5-1	TRBJ1-6	NA	NA	TGCGCCAGCAGCTTGGATGGGGGGATCAATTCACCCCTCCACTTT	CASSLDGGINSPLHF
TRBV2	TRBJ1-2	TRBD1	few	TGTGCCAGCACGGGACAGGGGGCGCAGAGCTATGGCTACACCTTC	CASTGQGAQSYGYTF
TRBV6-5	TRBJ2-1	TRBD2	once	TGTGCCAGCGTTCGGTCGGGAGGGTACAATGAGCAGTTCTTC	CASVRSGGYNEQFF
TRBV15	TRBJ1-3	NA	NA	TGTGCCACCAGCACAAGGGCTGGAAACACCATATATTTT	CATSTRAGNTIYF
TRBV29-1	TRBJ2-2	NA	NA	TGCAGCGCCGGGACCGCGAACACCGGGGAGCTGTTTTTT	CSAGTANTGELFF
TRBV7-9	TRBJ1-1	NA	once	TGTGCCAGCAGCTTAGTGCCGGGTTCCACTGAAGCTTTCTTT	CASSLVPGSTEAFF
TRBV2	TRBJ1-5	NA	NA	TGTGCCAGCAGCGCAGGGTCCAATCAGCCCCAGCATTTT	CASSAGSNQPQHF
TRBV2	TRBJ2-7	TRBD1	NA	TGTGCCAGCAGTGACCGGGACAGGGTAGGCGAGCAGTACTTC	CASSDRDRVGEQYF
TRBV12-2	TRBJ2-7	NA	NA	TGTGCAAGTCGCTTAGGGACCGGGACCCACTACGAGCAGTACTTC	CASRLGTGTHYEQYF
TRBV27	TRBJ2-7	TRBD1	NA	TGTGCCAGCAGTTTCCGGGACAGGGGATACGAGCAGTACTTC	CASSFRDRGYEQYF
TRBV29-1	TRBJ2-2	NA	once	TGCAGCGTTGATCTGGACACCGGGGAGCTGTTTTTT	CSVDLDTGELFF
TRBV9	TRBJ2-7	NA	NA	TGTGCCAGCAGCGTATGTGGCTGTAGTAGGGGGGAGCAGTACTTC	CASSVCGCSRGEQYF
TRBV18	TRBJ1-2	TRBD1	NA	TGTGCCAGCTCACCACCTGGGCAGGGGGCAAGCTACACCTTC	CASSPPGQGASYTF
TRBV6-1	TRBJ2-3	NA	NA	TGTGCCAGCAGTTCTGGGTACAGGGTCGATACGCAGTATTTT	CASSSGYRVDTQYF
TRBV21-1	TRBJ2-7	NA	NA	TGTGCCAGCAGCTTAGGGGACAGGGGAGCGTACGAGCAGTACTTC	CASSLGDRGAYEQYF
TRBV19	TRBJ1-6	NA	NA	TGTGCCAGTACGAGGACGGCGGGGCTAGGGAATTCACCCCTCCACTTT	CASTRTAGLGNSPLHF
TRBV19	TRBJ2-7	NA	NA	TGTGCCAGTAGTTTCCCGGGTCCTTACTACGAGCAGTACTTC	CASSFPGPYYEQYF
TRBV30	TRBJ1-6	NA	NA	TGTGCCTGGATGGGTTATAATTCACCCCTCCACTTT	CAWMGYNSPLHF
TRBV14	TRBJ2-5	NA	NA	TGTGCCAGCAGCCCCCTTATAGGGGGAGAGACCCAGTACTTC	CASSPLIGGETQYF
TRBV12-5	TRBJ2-7	NA	NA	TGTGCTAGTGGTTTGAACCCCTACGAGCAGTACTTC	CASGLNPYEQYF
TRBV5-4	TRBJ2-7	NA	NA	TGTGCCAGCAGCTCGCCCCGTGCGCAGGCCTACGAGCAGTACTTC	CASSSPRAQAYEQYF
TRBV5-8	TRBJ2-6	NA	NA	TGTGCCAGCAGCTTGGTTGCTCATTCCTCTGGGGCCAACGTCCTGACTTTC	CASSLVAHSSGANVLTF
TRBV9	TRBJ2-7	NA	NA	TGTGCCAGCAGCGTAGGGGGCGGTGAGCGCTACGAGCAGTACTTC	CASSVGGGERYEQYF
TRBV5-5	TRBJ1-1	NA	NA	TGTGCCAGCAGCTTGAGAGGGGCCACTGAAGCTTTCTTT	CASSLRGATEAFF
TRBV12-1	TRBJ2-3	NA	NA	TGTGCCAGCAGCTTCCTACGGGGGCTCACAGATACGCAGTATTTT	CASSFLRGLTDTQYF
TRBV11-1	TRBJ1-2	TRBD1	NA	TGTGCCAGCAGCTTAGACCCCCGGGACAGGGGTTATGGCTACACCTTC	CASSLDPRDRGYGYTF